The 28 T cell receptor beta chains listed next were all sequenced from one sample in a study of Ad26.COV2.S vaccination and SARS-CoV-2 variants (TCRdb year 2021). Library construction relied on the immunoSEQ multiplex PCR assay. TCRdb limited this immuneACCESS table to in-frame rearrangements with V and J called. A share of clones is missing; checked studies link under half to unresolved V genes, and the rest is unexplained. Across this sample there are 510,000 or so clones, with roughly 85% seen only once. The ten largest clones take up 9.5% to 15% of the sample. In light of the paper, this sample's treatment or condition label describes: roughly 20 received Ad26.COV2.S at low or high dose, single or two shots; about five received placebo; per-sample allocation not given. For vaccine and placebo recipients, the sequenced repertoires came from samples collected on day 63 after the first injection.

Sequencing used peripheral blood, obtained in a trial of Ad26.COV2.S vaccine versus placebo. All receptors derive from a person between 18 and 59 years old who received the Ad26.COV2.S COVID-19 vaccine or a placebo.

CDR3 in amino acids: CASSVEGGSTDTQYF. The CDR3 bases are TGTGCCAGCAGCGTAGAAGGAGGGAGCACAGATACGCAGTATTTT. This chain links TRBV9 with TRBJ2-3, with D possibly being TRBD2 (6 bases). This CDR3 has 15 amino acids. V lost 0 bases and J lost 0, with 8 bases in between. The germline CDR1 and CDR2 sequences are SGDLS and YYNGEE.

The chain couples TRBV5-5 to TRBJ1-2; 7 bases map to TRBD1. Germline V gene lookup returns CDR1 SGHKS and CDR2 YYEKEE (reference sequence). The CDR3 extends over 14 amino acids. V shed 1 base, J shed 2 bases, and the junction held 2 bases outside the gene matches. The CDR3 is CASSLTGENYGYTF. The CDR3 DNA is TGTGCCAGCAGCTTGACAGGGGAAAACTATGGCTACACCTTC.

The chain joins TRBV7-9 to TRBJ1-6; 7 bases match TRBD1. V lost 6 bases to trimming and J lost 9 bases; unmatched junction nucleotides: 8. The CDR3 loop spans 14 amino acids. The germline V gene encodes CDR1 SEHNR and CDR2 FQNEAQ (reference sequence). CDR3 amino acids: CASRFQGEGSPLHF. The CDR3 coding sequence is TGTGCCAGCAGGTTCCAGGGGGAAGGTTCACCCCTCCACTTT. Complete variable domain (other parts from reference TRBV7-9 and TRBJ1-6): DTGVSQNPRHKITKRGQNVTFRCDPISEHNRLYWYRQTLGQGPEFLTYFQNEAQLEKSRLLSDRFSAERPKGSFSTLEIQRTEQGDSAMYLCASRFQGEGSPLHFGNGTRLTVT.

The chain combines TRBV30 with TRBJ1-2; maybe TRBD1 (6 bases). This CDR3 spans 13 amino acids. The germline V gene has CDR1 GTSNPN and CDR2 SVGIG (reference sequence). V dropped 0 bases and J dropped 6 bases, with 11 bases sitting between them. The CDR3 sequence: CAWSVQGGHGYTF. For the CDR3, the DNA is TGTGCCTGGAGTGTACAGGGAGGACATGGCTACACCTTC.

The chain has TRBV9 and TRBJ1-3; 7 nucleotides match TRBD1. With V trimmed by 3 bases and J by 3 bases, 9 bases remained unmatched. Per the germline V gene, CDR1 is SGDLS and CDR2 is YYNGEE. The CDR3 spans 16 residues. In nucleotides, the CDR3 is TGTGCCAGCAGCGCAAATCAGGGGGTGGTTGGAAACACCATATATTTT. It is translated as CASSANQGVVGNTIYF. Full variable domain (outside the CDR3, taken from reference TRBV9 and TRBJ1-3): DSGVTQTPKHLITATGQRVTLRCSPRSGDLSVYWYQQSLDQGLQFLIQYYNGEERAKGNILERFSAQQFPDLHSELNLSSLELGDSALYFCASSANQGVVGNTIYFGEGSWLTVV.

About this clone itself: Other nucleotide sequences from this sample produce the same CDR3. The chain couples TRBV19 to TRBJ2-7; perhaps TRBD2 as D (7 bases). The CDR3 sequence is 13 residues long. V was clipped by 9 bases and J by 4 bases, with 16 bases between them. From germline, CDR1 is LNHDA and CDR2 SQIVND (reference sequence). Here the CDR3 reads CASSEGGAYEQYF. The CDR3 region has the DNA TGTGCCAGCTCCGAGGGGGGGGCGTACGAGCAGTACTTC.

CDR3 in amino acids: CASSMRGDLPTGELFF. As DNA, the CDR3 is TGTGCCAGTAGTATGAGGGGGGACCTCCCCACCGGGGAGCTGTTTTTT. The chain is built from TRBV19 and TRBJ2-2; D tentatively fits TRBD1 or TRBD2 (6 bases each). Trimming took 3 bases from V and 4 from J, leaving 15 bases between them. Germline CDR1 is LNHDA and CDR2 is SQIVND (reference sequence). This CDR3 is 16 amino acids long.

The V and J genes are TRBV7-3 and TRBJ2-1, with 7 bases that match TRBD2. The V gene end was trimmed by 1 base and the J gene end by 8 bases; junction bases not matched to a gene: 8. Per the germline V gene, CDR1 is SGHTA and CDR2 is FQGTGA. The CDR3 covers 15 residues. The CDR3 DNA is TGTGCCAGCAGCTTAAGACGGGGAGGGGACGATGAGCAGTTCTTC. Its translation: CASSLRRGGDDEQFF.

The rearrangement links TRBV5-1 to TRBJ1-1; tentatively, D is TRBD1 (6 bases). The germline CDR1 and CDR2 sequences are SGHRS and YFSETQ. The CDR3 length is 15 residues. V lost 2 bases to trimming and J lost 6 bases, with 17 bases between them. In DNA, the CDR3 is TGCGCCAGCAGCTTCCAGGGGATAGGTGACGCTGAAGCTTTCTTT. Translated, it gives CASSFQGIGDAEAFF.

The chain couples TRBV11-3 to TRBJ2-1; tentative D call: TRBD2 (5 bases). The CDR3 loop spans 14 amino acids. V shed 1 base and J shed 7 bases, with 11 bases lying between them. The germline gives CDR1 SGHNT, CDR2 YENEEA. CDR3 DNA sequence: TGTGCCAGCAGCTTAGGGCTTTCGGGAAATGAGCAGTTCTTC. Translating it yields CASSLGLSGNEQFF.

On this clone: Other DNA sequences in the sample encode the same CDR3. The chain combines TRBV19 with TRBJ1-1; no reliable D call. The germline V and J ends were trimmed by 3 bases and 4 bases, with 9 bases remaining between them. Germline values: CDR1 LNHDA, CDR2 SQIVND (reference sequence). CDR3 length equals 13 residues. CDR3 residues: CASSIGLSTEAFF. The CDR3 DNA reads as TGTGCCAGTAGTATCGGACTGTCCACTGAAGCTTTCTTT.

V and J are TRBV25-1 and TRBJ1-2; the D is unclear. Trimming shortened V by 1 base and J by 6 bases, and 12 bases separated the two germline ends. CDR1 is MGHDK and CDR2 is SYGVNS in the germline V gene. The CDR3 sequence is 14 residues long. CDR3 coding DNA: TGTGCCAGCAGTGAATTTGGAGATAAAAATGGCTACACCTTC. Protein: CASSEFGDKNGYTF.

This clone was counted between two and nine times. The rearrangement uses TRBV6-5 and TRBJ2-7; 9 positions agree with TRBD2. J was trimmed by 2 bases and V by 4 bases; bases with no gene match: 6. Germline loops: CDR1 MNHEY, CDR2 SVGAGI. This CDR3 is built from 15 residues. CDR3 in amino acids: CASSSIAGATYEQYF. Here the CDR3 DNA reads TGTGCCAGCAGTTCCATAGCGGGGGCGACCTACGAGCAGTACTTC.

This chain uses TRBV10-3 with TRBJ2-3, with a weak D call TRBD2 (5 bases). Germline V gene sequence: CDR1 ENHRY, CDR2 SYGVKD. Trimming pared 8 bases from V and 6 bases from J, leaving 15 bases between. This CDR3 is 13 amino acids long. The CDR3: CAISAGGWDTQYF. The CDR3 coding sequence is TGTGCCATCTCTGCGGGCGGGTGGGATACGCAGTATTTT.

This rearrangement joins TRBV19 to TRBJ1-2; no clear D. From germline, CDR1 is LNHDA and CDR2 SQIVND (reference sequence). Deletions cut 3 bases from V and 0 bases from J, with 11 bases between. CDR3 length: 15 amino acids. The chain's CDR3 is CASSITTPANYGYTF. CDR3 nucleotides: TGTGCCAGTAGTATTACAACTCCGGCTAACTATGGCTACACCTTC.

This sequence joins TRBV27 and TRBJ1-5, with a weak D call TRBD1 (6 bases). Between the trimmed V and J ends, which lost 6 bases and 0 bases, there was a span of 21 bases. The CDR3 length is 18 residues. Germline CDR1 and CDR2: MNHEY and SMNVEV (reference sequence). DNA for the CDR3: TGTGCCAGCAGCCTCCCCAGGACAGTGCGAAATAGCAATCAGCCCCAGCATTTT. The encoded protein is CASSLPRTVRNSNQPQHF.

The CDR3 DNA is TGTGCCAGCAACCAGGCTAGCGGGAGTGGTGAGCAGTTCTTC. This codes for CASNQASGSGEQFF. V and J are TRBV9 and TRBJ2-1; 10 nucleotides agree with TRBD2. V was clipped by 6 bases and J by 9 bases; unmatched bases: 9. CDR3 length: 14 residues. The germline CDR1 and CDR2 sequences are SGDLS and YYNGEE.

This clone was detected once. The CDR3: CASTTTLATAYEQYF. The CDR3 DNA follows: TGTGCCAGCACTACGACACTAGCGACGGCCTACGAGCAGTACTTC. The chain uses TRBV3-1 (or the pseudogene TRBV3-2) and TRBJ2-7; 7 bases line up with TRBD2. V gave up 7 bases and J gave up 2 bases; unmatched junction bases: 11. This CDR3 region has 15 residues. Looked up from germline, CDR1 is LGHDT and CDR2 is YNNKEL (reference sequence).

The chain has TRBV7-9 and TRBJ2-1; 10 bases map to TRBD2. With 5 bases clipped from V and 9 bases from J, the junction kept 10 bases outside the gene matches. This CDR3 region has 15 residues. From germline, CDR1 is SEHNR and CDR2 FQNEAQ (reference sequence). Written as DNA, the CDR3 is TGTGCCAGCAGCCCAATCAGCGGGAGGGCAGCTGAGCAGTTCTTC. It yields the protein CASSPISGRAAEQFF. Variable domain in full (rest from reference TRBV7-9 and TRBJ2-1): DTGVSQNPRHKITKRGQNVTFRCDPISEHNRLYWYRQTLGQGPEFLTYFQNEAQLEKSRLLSDRFSAERPKGSFSTLEIQRTEQGDSAMYLCASSPISGRAAEQFFGPGTRLTVL.

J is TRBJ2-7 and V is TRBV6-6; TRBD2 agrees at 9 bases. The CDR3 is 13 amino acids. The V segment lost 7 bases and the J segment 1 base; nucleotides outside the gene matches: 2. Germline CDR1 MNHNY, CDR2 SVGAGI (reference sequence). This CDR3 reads CASTTSGSYEQYF. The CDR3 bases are TGTGCCAGCACGACTAGCGGTTCCTACGAGCAGTACTTC.

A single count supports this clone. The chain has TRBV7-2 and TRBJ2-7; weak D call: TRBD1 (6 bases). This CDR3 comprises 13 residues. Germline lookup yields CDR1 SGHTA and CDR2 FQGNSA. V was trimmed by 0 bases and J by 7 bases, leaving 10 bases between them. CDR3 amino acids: CASSLAGGREQYF. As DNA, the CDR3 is TGTGCCAGCAGCTTAGCAGGGGGTCGGGAGCAGTACTTC.

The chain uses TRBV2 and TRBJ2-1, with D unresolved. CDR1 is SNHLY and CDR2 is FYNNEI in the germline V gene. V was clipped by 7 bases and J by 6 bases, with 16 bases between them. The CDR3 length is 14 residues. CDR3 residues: CASTLGLTSNEQFF. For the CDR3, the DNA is TGTGCCAGCACCCTAGGGTTGACGTCCAATGAGCAGTTCTTC.

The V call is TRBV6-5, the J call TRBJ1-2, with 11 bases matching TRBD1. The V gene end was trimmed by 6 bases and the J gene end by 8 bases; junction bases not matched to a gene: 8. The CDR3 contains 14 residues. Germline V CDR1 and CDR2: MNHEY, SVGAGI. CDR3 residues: CASSYGQGARGYTF. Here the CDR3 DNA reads TGTGCCAGCAGCTACGGACAGGGGGCGCGCGGCTACACCTTC.

The CDR3 loop is CASSAFRGVGYGYTF. CDR3 bases: TGTGCCAGTAGTGCCTTTCGGGGGGTTGGCTATGGCTACACCTTC. This rearrangement joins TRBV19 to TRBJ1-2, with a tentative D call TRBD1 (5 bases). Germline-derived CDR1 and CDR2 are LNHDA and SQIVND (reference sequence). CDR3 length equals 15 residues. Trimming pared 5 bases from V and 4 bases from J, leaving 17 bases between.

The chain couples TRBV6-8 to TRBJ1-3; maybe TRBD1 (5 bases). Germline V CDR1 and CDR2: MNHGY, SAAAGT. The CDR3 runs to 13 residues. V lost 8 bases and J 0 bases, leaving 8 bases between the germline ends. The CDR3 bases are TGTGCCAGCGGAGGGGCCTCTGGAAACACCATATATTTT. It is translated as CASGGASGNTIYF.

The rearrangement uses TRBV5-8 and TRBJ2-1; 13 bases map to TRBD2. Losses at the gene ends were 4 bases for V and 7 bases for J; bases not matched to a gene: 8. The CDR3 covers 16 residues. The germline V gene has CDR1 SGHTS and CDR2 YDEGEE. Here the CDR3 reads CASSLGTSGTKNEQFF. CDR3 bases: TGTGCCAGCAGCCTCGGGACTAGCGGGACTAAGAATGAGCAGTTCTTC.

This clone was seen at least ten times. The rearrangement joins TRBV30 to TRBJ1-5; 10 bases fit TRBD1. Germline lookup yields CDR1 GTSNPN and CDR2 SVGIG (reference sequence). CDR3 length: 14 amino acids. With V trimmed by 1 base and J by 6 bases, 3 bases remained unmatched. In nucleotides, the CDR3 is TGTGCCTGGAGTGACGGACAGGGGGTTCAGCCCCAGCATTTT. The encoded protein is CAWSDGQGVQPQHF.

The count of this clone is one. CDR3 in amino acids: CASSHGGLEAFF. In DNA, the CDR3 is TGTGCCAGCAGCCACGGGGGCCTTGAAGCTTTCTTT. The chain is built from TRBV6-6 and TRBJ1-1; TRBD1 might be the D (6 bases). Germline V CDR1 and CDR2: MNHNY, SVGAGI (reference sequence). Trimming stripped 6 bases from V and 7 bases from J, with 12 bases between. CDR3 size: 12 residues.